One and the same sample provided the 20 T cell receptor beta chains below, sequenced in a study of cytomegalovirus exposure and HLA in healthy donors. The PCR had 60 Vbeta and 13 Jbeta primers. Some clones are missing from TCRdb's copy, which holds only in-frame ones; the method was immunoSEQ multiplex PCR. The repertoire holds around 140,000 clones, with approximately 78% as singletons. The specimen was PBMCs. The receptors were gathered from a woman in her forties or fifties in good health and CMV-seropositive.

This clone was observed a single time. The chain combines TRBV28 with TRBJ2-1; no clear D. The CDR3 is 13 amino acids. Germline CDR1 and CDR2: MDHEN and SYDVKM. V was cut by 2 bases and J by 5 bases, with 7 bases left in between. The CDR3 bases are TGTGCCAGCAGTTTAATTGGAGACAATGAGCAGTTCTTC. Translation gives CASSLIGDNEQFF.

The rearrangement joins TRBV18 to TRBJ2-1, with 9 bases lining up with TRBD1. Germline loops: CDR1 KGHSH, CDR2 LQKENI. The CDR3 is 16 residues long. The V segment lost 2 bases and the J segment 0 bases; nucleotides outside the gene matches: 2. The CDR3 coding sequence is TGTGCCAGCTCACCAAAGACAGGGGGCTCCTACAATGAGCAGTTCTTC. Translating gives CASSPKTGGSYNEQFF.

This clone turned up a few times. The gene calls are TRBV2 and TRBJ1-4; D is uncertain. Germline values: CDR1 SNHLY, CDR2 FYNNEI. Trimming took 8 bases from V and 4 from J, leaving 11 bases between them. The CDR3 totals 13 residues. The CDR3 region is CASGDGYNEKLFF. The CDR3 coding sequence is TGTGCCAGCGGAGATGGCTATAATGAAAAACTGTTTTTT.

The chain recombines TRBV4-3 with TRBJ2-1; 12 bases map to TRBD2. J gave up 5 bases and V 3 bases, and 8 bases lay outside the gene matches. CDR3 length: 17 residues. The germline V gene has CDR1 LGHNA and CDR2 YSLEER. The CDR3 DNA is TGCGCCAGCAGCCACTTCCTAGCGGGGGGGTTGGACAATGAGCAGTTCTTC. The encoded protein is CASSHFLAGGLDNEQFF.

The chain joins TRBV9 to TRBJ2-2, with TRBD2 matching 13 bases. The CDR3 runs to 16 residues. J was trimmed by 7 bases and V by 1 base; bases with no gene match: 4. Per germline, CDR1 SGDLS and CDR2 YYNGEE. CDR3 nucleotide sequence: TGTGCCAGCAGCGTAACTAGCGGGGGGGCGAACGGGGAGCTGTTTTTT. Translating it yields CASSVTSGGANGELFF.

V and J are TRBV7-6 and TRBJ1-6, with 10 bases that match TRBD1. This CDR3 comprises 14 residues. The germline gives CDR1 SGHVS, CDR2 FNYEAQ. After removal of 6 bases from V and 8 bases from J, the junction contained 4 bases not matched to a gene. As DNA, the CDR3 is TGTGCCAGCAGTTCGGACAGGGGGTATTCACCCCTCCACTTT. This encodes CASSSDRGYSPLHF.

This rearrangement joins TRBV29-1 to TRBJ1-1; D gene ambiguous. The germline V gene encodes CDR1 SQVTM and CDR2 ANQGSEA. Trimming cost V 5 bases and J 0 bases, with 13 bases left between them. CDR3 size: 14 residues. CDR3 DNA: TGCAGCGTTATGGGAGGGTCCATGAACACTGAAGCTTTCTTT. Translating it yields CSVMGGSMNTEAFF.

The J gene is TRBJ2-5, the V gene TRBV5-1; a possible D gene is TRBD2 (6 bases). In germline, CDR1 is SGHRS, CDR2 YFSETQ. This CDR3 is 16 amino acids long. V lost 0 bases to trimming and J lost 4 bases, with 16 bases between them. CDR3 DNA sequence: TGCGCCAGCAGCTTGGTCGCGTCGGGACTCACAGAGACCCAGTACTTC. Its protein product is CASSLVASGLTETQYF.

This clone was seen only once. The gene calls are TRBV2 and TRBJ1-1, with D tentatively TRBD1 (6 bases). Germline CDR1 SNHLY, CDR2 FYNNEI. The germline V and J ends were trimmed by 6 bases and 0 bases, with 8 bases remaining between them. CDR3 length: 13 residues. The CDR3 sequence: CASRRQVNTEAFF. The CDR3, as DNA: TGTGCCAGCAGAAGACAGGTGAACACTGAAGCTTTCTTT.

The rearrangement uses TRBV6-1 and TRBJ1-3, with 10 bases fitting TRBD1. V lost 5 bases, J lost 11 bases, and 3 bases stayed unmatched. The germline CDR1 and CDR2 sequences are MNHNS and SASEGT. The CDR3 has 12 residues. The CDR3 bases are TGTGCCAGCAGTCCCGGGACAGGGGCCATATATTTT. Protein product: CASSPGTGAIYF.

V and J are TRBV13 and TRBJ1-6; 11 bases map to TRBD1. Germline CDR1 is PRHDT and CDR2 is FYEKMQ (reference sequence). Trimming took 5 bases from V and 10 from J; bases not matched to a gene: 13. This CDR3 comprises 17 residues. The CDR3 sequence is CASSALGTGGPESPLHF. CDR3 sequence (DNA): TGTGCCAGCAGCGCCCTCGGGACAGGGGGTCCCGAATCACCCCTCCACTTT.

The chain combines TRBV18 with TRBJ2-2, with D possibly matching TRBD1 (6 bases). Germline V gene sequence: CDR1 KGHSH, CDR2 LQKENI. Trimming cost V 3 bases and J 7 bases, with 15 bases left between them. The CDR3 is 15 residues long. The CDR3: CASSPGTSFFGELFF. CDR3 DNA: TGTGCCAGCTCACCCGGGACATCCTTTTTCGGGGAGCTGTTTTTT.

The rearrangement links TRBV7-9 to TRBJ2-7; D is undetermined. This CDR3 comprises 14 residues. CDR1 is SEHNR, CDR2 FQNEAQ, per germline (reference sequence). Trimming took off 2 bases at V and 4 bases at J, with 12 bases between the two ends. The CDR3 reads CASSLFADNYEQYF. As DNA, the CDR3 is TGTGCCAGCAGCTTATTCGCAGATAATTACGAGCAGTACTTC.

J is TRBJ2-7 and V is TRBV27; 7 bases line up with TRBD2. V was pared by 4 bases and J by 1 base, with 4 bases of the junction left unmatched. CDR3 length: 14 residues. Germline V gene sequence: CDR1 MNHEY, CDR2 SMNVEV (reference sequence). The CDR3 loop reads CASSSSGSSYEQYF. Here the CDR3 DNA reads TGTGCCAGCAGTTCTAGCGGATCATCCTACGAGCAGTACTTC.

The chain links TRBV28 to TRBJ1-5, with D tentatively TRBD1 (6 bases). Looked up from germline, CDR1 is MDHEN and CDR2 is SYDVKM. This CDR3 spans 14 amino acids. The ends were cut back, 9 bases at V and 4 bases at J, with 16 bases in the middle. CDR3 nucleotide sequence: TGTGCCAGTTCTCCAGGGACAACAAATCAGCCCCAGCATTTT. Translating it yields CASSPGTTNQPQHF. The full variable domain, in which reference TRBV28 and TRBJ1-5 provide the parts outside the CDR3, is DVKVTQSSRYLVKRTGEKVFLECVQDMDHENMFWYRQDPGLGLRLIYFSYDVKMKEKGDIPEGYSVSREKKERFSLILESASTNQTSMYLCASSPGTTNQPQHFGDGTRLSIL.

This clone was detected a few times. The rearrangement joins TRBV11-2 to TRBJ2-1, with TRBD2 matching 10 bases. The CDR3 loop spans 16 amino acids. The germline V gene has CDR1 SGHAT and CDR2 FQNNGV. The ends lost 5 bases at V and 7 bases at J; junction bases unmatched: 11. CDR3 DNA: TGTGCCAGCAGCCCGAGGACTAGCGGTTGGGGGAATGAGCAGTTCTTC. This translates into CASSPRTSGWGNEQFF.

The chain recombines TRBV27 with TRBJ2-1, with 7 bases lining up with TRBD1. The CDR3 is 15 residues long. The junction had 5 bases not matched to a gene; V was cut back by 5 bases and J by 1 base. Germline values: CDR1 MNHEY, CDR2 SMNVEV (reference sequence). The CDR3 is CASSQTGPSYNEQFF. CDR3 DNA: TGTGCCAGCAGTCAGACAGGGCCTTCCTACAATGAGCAGTTCTTC.

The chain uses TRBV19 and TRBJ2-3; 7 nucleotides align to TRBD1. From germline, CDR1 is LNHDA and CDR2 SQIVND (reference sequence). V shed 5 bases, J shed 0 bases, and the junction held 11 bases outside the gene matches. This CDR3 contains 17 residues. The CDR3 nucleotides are TGTGCCAGTAGTCCAAGAATCCGACAGGGTAGCACAGATACGCAGTATTTT. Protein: CASSPRIRQGSTDTQYF. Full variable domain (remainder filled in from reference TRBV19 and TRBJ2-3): DGGITQSPKYLFRKEGQNVTLSCEQNLNHDAMYWYRQDPGQGLRLIYYSQIVNDFQKGDIAEGYSVSREKKESFPLTVTSAQKNPTAFYLCASSPRIRQGSTDTQYFGPGTRLTVL.

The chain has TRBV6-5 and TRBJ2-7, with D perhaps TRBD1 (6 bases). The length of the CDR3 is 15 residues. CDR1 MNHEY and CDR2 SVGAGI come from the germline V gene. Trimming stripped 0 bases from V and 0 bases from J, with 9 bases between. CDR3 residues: CASSYSYRDSYEQYF. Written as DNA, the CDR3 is TGTGCCAGCAGTTACTCTTACAGGGACTCCTACGAGCAGTACTTC.

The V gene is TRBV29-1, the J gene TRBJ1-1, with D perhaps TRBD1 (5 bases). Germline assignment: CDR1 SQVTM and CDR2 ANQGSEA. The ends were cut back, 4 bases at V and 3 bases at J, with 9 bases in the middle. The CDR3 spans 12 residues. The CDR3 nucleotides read TGCAGCGTTGCGACAGACTACACTGAAGCTTTCTTT. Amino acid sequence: CSVATDYTEAFF.